These T cell receptor beta chains were read from a single sample in a study of identical twins. MiXCR was run by TCRdb on the 5' RACE reads, yielding one entry per CDR3 protein. The sample lists about 530,000 distinct CDR3 sequences, over 12% occurring once. This sample was also put to use in a study of yellow fever vaccine responses in identical twins.

Material: CD4+ T cells sorted from blood. The receptors here all came from a woman between 18 and 29 years old in good health. CDR3s include the opening cysteine and the closing phenylalanine or tryptophan. The D gene is left open where the match is weak. Where a row states a size, it is once, few, many or the class of an expanded clone; other rows omit it.

J: TRBJ2-7
D: TRBD2
V: TRBV25-1
size: .
CDR3: CASSDPGTSGGYEQYF
DNA: TGTGCCAGCAGTGACCCCGGGACTAGCGGAGGGTACGAGCAGTACTTC

J: TRBJ2-5
D: .
V: TRBV6-1
size: .
CDR3: CASRTGLSQETQYF
DNA: TGTGCCAGCAGAACGGGACTGAGCCAAGAGACCCAGTACTTC

J: TRBJ2-1
D: TRBD2
V: TRBV11-2
size: few
CDR3: CASSLAGGPAYNEQFF
DNA: TGTGCCAGCAGCTTGGCGGGGGGGCCAGCTTACAATGAGCAGTTCTTC

J: TRBJ2-1
D: .
V: TRBV18
size: few
CDR3: CASQERGGEQFF
DNA: TGTGCCAGCCAGGAGAGGGGAGGCGAGCAGTTCTTC

J: TRBJ2-5
D: TRBD1
V: TRBV5-1
size: many
CDR3: CASSLGTGRETQYF
DNA: TGCGCCAGCAGCTTAGGGACAGGGAGAGAGACCCAGTACTTC

J: TRBJ1-4
D: .
V: TRBV20-1
size: .
CDR3: CSARDSGLANEKLFF
DNA: TGCAGTGCTAGAGATTCGGGACTGGCTAATGAAAAACTGTTTTTT

J: TRBJ1-2
D: .
V: TRBV12-3/TRBV12-4
size: few
CDR3: CASSSPGVYGYTF
DNA: TGTGCCAGCAGTTCCCCAGGGGTTTATGGCTACACCTTC

J: TRBJ2-4
D: TRBD2
V: TRBV4-1
size: few
CDR3: CASSQDLAGGRNIQYF
DNA: TGCGCCAGCAGCCAGGACCTAGCGGGGGGGCGAAACATTCAGTACTTC

J: TRBJ2-7
D: TRBD1
V: TRBV28
size: few
CDR3: CASSLPTGVAGQYF
DNA: TGTGCCAGCAGTTTGCCTACAGGGGTTGCAGGACAGTACTTC

J: TRBJ2-7
D: TRBD1
V: TRBV6-5
size: few
CDR3: CASSYFPRGRENYEQYF
DNA: TGTGCCAGCAGTTACTTCCCTAGGGGGCGAGAGAACTACGAGCAGTACTTC

J: TRBJ2-1
D: TRBD2
V: TRBV2
size: few
CDR3: CASSGRTSGRGYNEQFF
DNA: TGTGCCAGCAGTGGACGGACTAGCGGGAGGGGTTACAATGAGCAGTTCTTC

J: TRBJ2-7
D: .
V: TRBV5-1
size: few
CDR3: CASSLAGPPSYEQYF
DNA: TGCGCCAGCAGCTTGGCCGGACCCCCCTCCTACGAGCAGTACTTC

J: TRBJ2-3
D: TRBD2
V: TRBV12-3/TRBV12-4
size: few
CDR3: CASSLGGLAGGQADTQYF
DNA: TGTGCCAGCAGTTTAGGGGGACTAGCGGGGGGGCAAGCGGATACGCAGTATTTT

J: TRBJ1-2
D: .
V: TRBV3-1
size: .
CDR3: CASSQAVTANYGYTF
DNA: TGTGCCAGCAGCCAAGCTGTGACAGCTAACTATGGCTACACCTTC

J: TRBJ2-1
D: TRBD2
V: TRBV7-2
size: .
CDR3: CASSFRDYYNEQFF
DNA: TGTGCCAGCAGCTTCCGGGACTACTACAATGAGCAGTTCTTC

J: TRBJ1-5
D: .
V: TRBV12-3/TRBV12-4
size: few
CDR3: CASSLGWGGNQPQHF
DNA: TGTGCCAGCAGTTTAGGTTGGGGGGGCAATCAGCCCCAGCATTTT

J: TRBJ2-1
D: TRBD2
V: TRBV10-3
size: few
CDR3: CAIRLASGSLDEQFF
DNA: TGTGCCATCAGGTTGGCTAGCGGGAGTTTGGATGAGCAGTTCTTC

J: TRBJ2-7
D: .
V: TRBV12-3/TRBV12-4
size: few
CDR3: CASSFTGTNSYEQYF
DNA: TGTGCCAGCAGTTTTACTGGGACGAATTCCTACGAGCAGTACTTC

J: TRBJ1-2
D: .
V: TRBV11-2
size: few
CDR3: CASSLVRNGYTF
DNA: TGTGCCAGCAGCTTAGTTCGTAATGGCTACACCTTC

J: TRBJ1-1
D: .
V: TRBV2
size: .
CDR3: CASNRVSNAEAFF
DNA: TGTGCCAGTAACAGGGTGTCCAACGCTGAAGCTTTCTTT

J: TRBJ2-5
D: TRBD1
V: TRBV10-3
size: .
CDR3: CAISEFGTGPQETQYF
DNA: TGTGCCATCAGTGAATTTGGGACAGGTCCCCAAGAGACCCAGTACTTC

J: TRBJ2-1
D: TRBD2
V: TRBV3-1
size: few
CDR3: CASSFGTSSINEQFF
DNA: TGTGCCAGCAGCTTCGGGACTAGCTCTATCAATGAGCAGTTCTTC

J: TRBJ2-3
D: .
V: TRBV10-3
size: few
CDR3: CAITVGGTDTQYF
DNA: TGTGCCATCACGGTTGGCGGCACAGATACGCAGTATTTT

J: TRBJ2-2
D: TRBD2
V: TRBV3-1
size: few
CDR3: CASSQERLAGNTGELFF
DNA: TGTGCCAGCAGCCAAGAAAGGCTAGCGGGGAACACCGGGGAGCTGTTTTTT

J: TRBJ1-1
D: .
V: TRBV14
size: few
CDR3: CASSPPAGPEAFF
DNA: TGTGCCAGCAGCCCACCCGCGGGACCTGAAGCTTTCTTT

J: TRBJ1-1
D: TRBD1
V: TRBV7-6
size: .
CDR3: CASSQAGQGVTEAFF
DNA: TGTGCCAGCAGCCAGGCGGGACAGGGGGTTACTGAAGCTTTCTTT

J: TRBJ2-6
D: TRBD1
V: TRBV28
size: few
CDR3: CASSRDSFPSSGANVLTF
DNA: TGTGCCAGCAGTAGGGACAGTTTCCCGAGCTCTGGGGCCAACGTCCTGACTTTC

J: TRBJ1-3
D: .
V: TRBV3-1
size: few
CDR3: CASSQINTIYF
DNA: TGTGCCAGCAGCCAGATAAACACCATATATTTT

J: TRBJ2-1
D: .
V: TRBV10-3
size: few
CDR3: CAISEAFRVDEQFF
DNA: TGTGCCATCAGTGAAGCTTTCCGGGTGGATGAGCAGTTCTTC

J: TRBJ2-5
D: .
V: TRBV19
size: few
CDR3: CASRGERPWETQYF
DNA: TGTGCCAGTAGGGGCGAGAGGCCTTGGGAGACCCAGTACTTC

J: TRBJ2-3
D: .
V: TRBV11-1
size: .
CDR3: CASSPFVPQAHSSTDTQYF
DNA: TGTGCCAGCAGCCCATTTGTGCCACAGGCCCATTCTAGCACAGATACGCAGTATTTT

J: TRBJ2-3
D: .
V: TRBV20-1
size: .
CDR3: CSASSNGARGSTDTQYF
DNA: TGCAGTGCTAGTTCTAACGGGGCAAGAGGAAGCACAGATACGCAGTATTTT

J: TRBJ2-7
D: .
V: TRBV29-1
size: few
CDR3: CSVDMGVRPYEQYF
DNA: TGCAGCGTAGACATGGGGGTTCGGCCCTACGAGCAGTACTTC

J: TRBJ2-5
D: .
V: TRBV5-1
size: .
CDR3: CASTAGGTETQYF
DNA: TGCGCCAGCACTGCCGGGGGAACGGAGACCCAGTACTTC

J: TRBJ2-1
D: .
V: TRBV5-1
size: .
CDR3: CASSLEGASGNNEQFF
DNA: TGCGCCAGCAGCTTGGAGGGGGCTAGCGGAAACAATGAGCAGTTCTTC

J: TRBJ2-3
D: .
V: TRBV28
size: .
CDR3: CASRSPQTGTDTQYF
DNA: TGTGCCAGCAGATCCCCCCAGACAGGCACAGATACGCAGTATTTT

J: TRBJ1-1
D: TRBD1
V: TRBV12-3/TRBV12-4
size: many
CDR3: CASSLMGQGNTEAFF
DNA: TGTGCCAGCAGTTTAATGGGACAGGGGAACACTGAAGCTTTCTTT

J: TRBJ2-7
D: .
V: TRBV18
size: .
CDR3: CASSPMGRADEQYF
DNA: TGTGCCAGCTCACCCATGGGTAGGGCCGACGAGCAGTACTTC

J: TRBJ2-2
D: .
V: TRBV20-1
size: .
CDR3: CSASASLNTGELFF
DNA: TGCAGTGCTAGCGCCAGCTTGAACACTGGGGAGCTGTTTTTT

J: TRBJ2-7
D: .
V: TRBV3-1
size: few
CDR3: CASSQGVTYEQYF
DNA: TGTGCCAGCAGCCAAGGCGTCACCTACGAGCAGTACTTC

J: TRBJ2-7
D: .
V: TRBV12-5
size: few
CDR3: CASGSAGTQSYEQYF
DNA: TGTGCTAGTGGTTCCGCTGGGACGCAGAGCTACGAGCAGTACTTC

J: TRBJ1-1
D: TRBD1
V: TRBV28
size: .
CDR3: CASIGPGGGSTEAFF
DNA: TGTGCCAGCATCGGGCCAGGGGGAGGGAGCACTGAAGCTTTCTTT

J: TRBJ2-3
D: .
V: TRBV20-1
size: .
CDR3: CSAVSGGTDTQYF
DNA: TGCAGTGCCGTTAGCGGTGGCACAGATACGCAGTATTTT

J: TRBJ2-1
D: .
V: TRBV7-3
size: many
CDR3: CASSTLIGQSSYNEQFF
DNA: TGTGCCAGCAGCACCTTAATAGGGCAGAGCTCCTACAATGAGCAGTTCTTC

J: TRBJ2-1
D: TRBD1
V: TRBV12-5
size: .
CDR3: CASGGQGARNEQFF
DNA: TGTGCTAGTGGGGGACAGGGGGCGCGGAATGAGCAGTTCTTC

J: TRBJ1-1
D: TRBD1
V: TRBV11-2
size: .
CDR3: CASSSQAGTAVNTEAFF
DNA: TGTGCCAGCAGCTCCCAAGCAGGGACAGCTGTGAACACTGAAGCTTTCTTT

J: TRBJ2-1
D: TRBD1
V: TRBV5-1
size: few
CDR3: CASSLSGQGVEYWFF
DNA: TGCGCCAGCAGCCTCTCGGGACAGGGGGTAGAATATTGGTTCTTC

J: TRBJ1-1
D: TRBD1
V: TRBV5-1
size: few
CDR3: CASSLAGGPNTEAFF
DNA: TGCGCCAGCAGCTTGGCAGGGGGCCCGAACACTGAAGCTTTCTTT

J: TRBJ2-2
D: .
V: TRBV24-1
size: .
CDR3: CATERGSNTGELFF
DNA: TGTGCCACCGAAAGGGGATCGAACACCGGGGAGCTGTTTTTT

J: TRBJ2-3
D: TRBD2
V: TRBV7-9
size: .
CDR3: CASSIIAGAGTDTQYF
DNA: TGTGCCAGCAGCATCATAGCGGGAGCTGGCACAGATACGCAGTATTTT

J: TRBJ2-2
D: .
V: TRBV2
size: few
CDR3: CASSEEGWDTGELFF
DNA: TGTGCCAGCAGTGAGGAGGGGTGGGACACCGGGGAGCTGTTTTTT

J: TRBJ2-1
D: .
V: TRBV5-1
size: many
CDR3: CASSLGSNEQFF
DNA: TGCGCCAGCAGCTTGGGGTCCAATGAGCAGTTCTTC

J: TRBJ1-5
D: .
V: TRBV29-1
size: .
CDR3: CSVIPGGNQPQHF
DNA: TGCAGCGTCATCCCAGGGGGCAATCAGCCCCAGCATTTT

J: TRBJ2-4
D: .
V: TRBV7-8
size: .
CDR3: CASSRQPVAKNIQYF
DNA: TGTGCCAGCAGCCGACAGCCAGTAGCCAAAAACATTCAGTACTTC

J: TRBJ1-1
D: .
V: TRBV6-1
size: .
CDR3: CASSDGAASTEAFF
DNA: TGTGCCAGCAGTGACGGGGCGGCGTCAACCGAAGCTTTCTTT

J: TRBJ2-3
D: TRBD2
V: TRBV4-1
size: .
CDR3: CASSQDRGGATDTQYF
DNA: TGCGCCAGCAGCCAAGATCGGGGGGGGGCCACAGATACGCAGTATTTT

J: TRBJ1-5
D: .
V: TRBV5-1
size: few
CDR3: CASSWKPGPLEPQHF
DNA: TGCGCCAGCAGCTGGAAGCCGGGACCGCTAGAGCCCCAGCATTTT